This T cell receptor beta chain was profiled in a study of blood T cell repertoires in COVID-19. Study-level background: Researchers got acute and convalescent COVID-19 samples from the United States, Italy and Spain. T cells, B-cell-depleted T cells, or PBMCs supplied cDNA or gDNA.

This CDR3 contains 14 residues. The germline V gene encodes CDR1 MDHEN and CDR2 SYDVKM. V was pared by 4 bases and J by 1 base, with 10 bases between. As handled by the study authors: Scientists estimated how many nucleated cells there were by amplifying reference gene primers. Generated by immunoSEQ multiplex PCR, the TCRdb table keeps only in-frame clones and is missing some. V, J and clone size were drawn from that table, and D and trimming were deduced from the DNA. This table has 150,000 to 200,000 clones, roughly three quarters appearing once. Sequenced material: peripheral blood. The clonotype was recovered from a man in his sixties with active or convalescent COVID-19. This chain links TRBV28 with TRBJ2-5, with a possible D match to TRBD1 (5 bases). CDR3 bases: TGTGCCAGCAGTTGGCTGACAGTCCAAGAGACCCAGTACTTC. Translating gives CASSWLTVQETQYF.